A single sample gave rise to the 7 T cell receptor beta chains below, sequenced in a study of blood T cells in healthy people across ages. A sample-barcoded 5' primer and a J-beta primer mix were used in a second PCR of roughly 7 to 11 cycles. TCRdb re-analysed the 5' RACE reads in MiXCR, keeping a single row per CDR3 protein. The profile shows under 2 million distinct CDR3 sequences, approximately 32% of them singletons. Material: blood. These receptors all stem from a woman in her 30s in good health.

The genes are TRBV9 and TRBJ1-2; TRBD1 aligns across 7 bases. Germline V lookup: CDR1 SGDLS, CDR2 YYNGEE. The CDR3 loop spans 15 amino acids. V trimming: 6 bases; J trimming: 2 bases; junction bases outside the gene matches: 10. The CDR3 region is CASTPQGQKNYGYTF. CDR3 DNA: TGTGCCAGCACCCCACAGGGACAGAAGAACTATGGCTACACCTTC.

V usage is TRBV3-1 and J usage is TRBJ2-1; 8 bases are a match to TRBD2. CDR1 is LGHDT and CDR2 is YNNKEL in the germline V gene (reference sequence). The CDR3 contains 19 residues. V lost 2 bases and J lost 2; bases outside the gene matches: 14. The CDR3 nucleotides are TGTGCCAGCAGCCAAAGGGGTAATTACGGGAGGGGAACCTACAATGAGCAGTTCTTC. As protein: CASSQRGNYGRGTYNEQFF.

A few counts support this clonotype. The chain links TRBV20-1 to TRBJ2-7; D gene unclear. Trimming took off 0 bases at V and 6 bases at J, with 12 bases between the two ends. Germline CDR1 DFQATT, CDR2 SNEGSKA (reference sequence). The CDR3 consists of 13 residues. The CDR3 nucleotides read TGCAGTGCTAGAGATAGGAGTATCGGCGAGCAGTACTTC. Protein sequence: CSARDRSIGEQYF.

This clonotype was detected many times. This chain uses TRBV4-1 with TRBJ1-2; D gene uncertain. This CDR3 spans 17 amino acids. V shed 0 bases and J shed 4 bases, with 18 bases lying between them. Germline lookup yields CDR1 MGHRA and CDR2 YSYEKL. The CDR3 DNA reads TGCGCCAGCAGCCAAGACCCTCTCGCCGGCCCTATCTATGGCTACACCTTC. Translation gives CASSQDPLAGPIYGYTF.

This clonotype was counted between two and nine times. The chain uses TRBV3-1 and TRBJ2-3; the match to TRBD2 covers 11 bases. V lost 6 bases to trimming and J lost 5 bases; unmatched junction nucleotides: 10. The CDR3 runs 16 residues. The germline gives CDR1 LGHDT, CDR2 YNNKEL (reference sequence). CDR3 coding DNA: TGTGCCAGCAGGGTAACTAGCGGGGGCCCCGGAGATACGCAGTATTTT. Translating gives CASRVTSGGPGDTQYF.

The rearrangement links TRBV3-1 to TRBJ2-3, with 7 bases identical to TRBD2. The CDR3 is 14 residues long. V dropped 11 bases and J dropped 1; count of bases not matched to a gene: 9. Germline loops: CDR1 LGHDT, CDR2 YNNKEL (reference sequence). CDR3 sequence: CASAGSGGTDTQYF. CDR3 in DNA: TGTGCCTCTGCCGGCAGCGGGGGCACAGATACGCAGTATTTT.

This clonotype was detected only a few times. V gene TRBV3-1 combines with J gene TRBJ2-4, with a tentative D call TRBD2 (6 bases). The J call may be mistaken, given a closer DNA end match to TRBJ2-7. The CDR3 has 15 residues. The germline V gene encodes CDR1 LGHDT and CDR2 YNNKEL (reference sequence). The CDR3 nucleotides are TGTGCCAGCAGCCAGGTTGGGACTGTTACCTACGAGCAGTACTTC. Translated: CASSQVGTVTYEQYF.